These T cell receptor beta chains were read from a single sample in a study of regulatory T cells in long-lasting Graves disease. TCRdb reprocessed the multiplex PCR reads with MiXCR, giving one entry per CDR3 protein. The sample yields roughly 530,000 distinct CDR3 sequences, about 16% seen once. Another study also made use of these data, one on T cells in Graves' hyperthyroidism and ophthalmopathy.

This material consisted of peripheral blood mononuclear cells (PBMCs), taken at new diagnosis, from a patient treated with antithyroid drugs. The receptor source for this set is a woman aged 35-65 years with Graves disease. Each CDR3 is given with its conserved first and last residue. The D gene is left open where the match is weak. Rows may omit the clone size; those that give it use once, few, many or a size class.

CASSRRGSTSYERYF TGCGCCAGCAGCCGGCGGGGATCTACCTCCTACGAGCGGTACTTC TRBV5-1 . TRBJ2-7 .
CASGNRGGSNQPQHF TGTGCCAGCGGAAACAGGGGTGGTAGCAATCAGCCCCAGCATTTT TRBV12-3/TRBV12-4 TRBD1 TRBJ1-5 many
CASMGQGAVAFF TGTGCCAGCATGGGACAGGGGGCAGTAGCTTTCTTT TRBV28 TRBD1 TRBJ1-1 few
CASSGLAGGLYNEQSF TGTGCCAGCAGTGGACTAGCGGGGGGACTCTACAATGAGCAGTCCTTC TRBV6-1 TRBD2 TRBJ2-1 .
CASSPSGTGIYNEQFF TGTGCCAGCAGCCCGTCCGGGACAGGGATATACAATGAGCAGTTCTTC TRBV7-9 TRBD1 TRBJ2-1 few
CASSQDSHREETQYF TGCGCCAGCAGCCAAGATTCGCACAGGGAGGAGACCCAGTACTTC TRBV7-9 . TRBJ2-5 .
CASSDGDSSSNYGYTF TGTGCCAGCAGTGATGGTGACAGCTCTTCTAACTATGGCTACACCTTC TRBV2 . TRBJ1-2 many
CASSSVSGHDEQFF TGCGCCAGCAGCTCTGTTTCTGGGCACGATGAGCAGTTCTTC TRBV5-1 . TRBJ2-1 .
CSAIAREAYYGYTF TGCAGTGCGATAGCCCGGGAGGCCTACTATGGCTACACCTTC TRBV20-1 . TRBJ1-2 few
CASSLVAGDFYNEQFF TGTGCCAGCAGCTTAGTTGCGGGGGACTTCTACAATGAGCAGTTCTTC TRBV7-8 TRBD2 TRBJ2-1 many
CASSLGGTSGNTIYF TGTGCCAGCTCACTGGGCGGAACCTCTGGAAACACCATATATTTT TRBV18 . TRBJ1-3 .
CASSQTGKMNTEAFF TGTGCCAGCTCACAAACAGGGAAAATGAACACTGAAGCTTTCTTT TRBV18 . TRBJ1-1 many
CASSLDWGQETQYF TGTGCCAGCAGCTTGGACTGGGGACAAGAGACCCAGTACTTC TRBV11-2 . TRBJ2-5 many
CASTVDRVGYEQYF TGCGCCAGCACTGTGGACAGGGTCGGGTACGAGCAGTACTTC TRBV5-1 TRBD1 TRBJ2-7 many
CSARDRGADTEAFF TGCAGTGCGCGGGACAGGGGAGCGGACACTGAAGCTTTCTTT TRBV20-1 TRBD1 TRBJ1-1 many
CATSQLWAAGLHGYTF TGTGCCACCAGCCAGCTGTGGGCCGCCGGGTTGCATGGCTACACCTTC TRBV24-1 . TRBJ1-2 few
CASSRRIAGEPLGEQFF TGCGCCAGCAGCCGCCGAATAGCGGGGGAACCGTTGGGCGAGCAGTTCTTC TRBV4-1 TRBD2 TRBJ2-1 few
CASQPFGEANTEAFF TGTGCCAGCCAGCCGTTTGGTGAAGCGAACACTGAAGCTTTCTTT TRBV27 . TRBJ1-1 many
CAWSSGGGNDEQFF TGTGCCTGGAGTAGTGGGGGGGGCAACGATGAGCAGTTCTTC TRBV30 . TRBJ2-1 few
CASSPTGGYNQPQHF TGCGCCAGCAGCCCCACGGGGGGGTACAATCAGCCCCAGCATTTT TRBV5-1 . TRBJ1-5 .
CASSLVLQGLYQETQYF TGTGCCAGCAGCTTGGTCCTTCAGGGGTTGTACCAAGAGACCCAGTACTTC TRBV5-8 . TRBJ2-5 .
CASSPQGVGTDTQYF TGTGCCAGCAGTCCGCAGGGTGTGGGCACAGATACGCAGTATTTT TRBV28 . TRBJ2-3 few
CASSLVTTGELFF TGTGCCAGCAGCCTGGTTACCACCGGGGAGCTGTTTTTT TRBV5-6 . TRBJ2-2 many
CASSQVVTQETQYF TGCGCCAGCAGCCAAGTGGTCACCCAAGAGACCCAGTACTTC TRBV4-1 . TRBJ2-5 .
CASSRQGLGGSYNEQFF TGTGCCAGCAGTAGACAGGGGCTTGGTGGCTCCTACAATGAGCAGTTCTTC TRBV2 TRBD1 TRBJ2-1 many
CASSLSSGGGGEQFF TGCGCCAGCAGCTTATCTAGCGGGGGGGGAGGTGAGCAGTTCTTC TRBV5-1 TRBD2 TRBJ2-1 few
CASSAGTAPYEQYF TGTGCCAGCAGTGCCGGGACAGCCCCCTACGAGCAGTACTTC TRBV2 TRBD1 TRBJ2-7 many
CASSLYRFNTGELFF TGTGCCAGCAGCTTATACAGATTCAACACCGGGGAGCTGTTTTTT TRBV5-6 . TRBJ2-2 many
CSARAPGTGNTEAFF TGCAGTGCTAGAGCCCCAGGGACAGGGAACACTGAAGCTTTCTTT TRBV20-1 TRBD1 TRBJ1-1 many
CASSLSGNNEQFF TGTGCCAGCAGCCTTTCAGGGAACAATGAGCAGTTCTTC TRBV5-4 . TRBJ2-1 many
CASSQGGAGWYTGELFF TGCGCCAGCAGCCAAGGGGGAGCGGGGTGGTACACCGGGGAGCTGTTTTTT TRBV4-1 TRBD2 TRBJ2-2 .
CASSYSKLGYGYTF TGTGCCAGCAGTTACTCTAAACTGGGGTATGGCTACACCTTC TRBV6-5 . TRBJ1-2 .
CASSPQNEKLFF TGTGCCAGCTCACCACAGAATGAAAAACTGTTTTTT TRBV18 . TRBJ1-4 many
CAPVGSTEAFF TGTGCCCCCGTAGGAAGCACTGAAGCTTTCTTT TRBV12-3/TRBV12-4 . TRBJ1-1 few
CASSGGYYEQYF TGTGCCAGCAGTGGGGGGTATTACGAGCAGTACTTC TRBV2 . TRBJ2-7 many
CASGTGSSNQPQHF TGTGCCAGCGGGACAGGGAGTAGCAATCAGCCCCAGCATTTT TRBV11-3 TRBD1 TRBJ1-5 many
CASSPTRARTDTQYF TGTGCCAGCAGCCCGACCAGGGCCCGCACAGATACGCAGTATTTT TRBV7-9 . TRBJ2-3 .
CASMGPGPPDTEAFF TGTGCCAGTATGGGCCCGGGGCCTCCTGACACTGAAGCTTTCTTT TRBV19 . TRBJ1-1 .
CASSYPGRGLVVTQYF TGTGCCAGCAGCTACCCGGGACGGGGACTGGTGGTGACCCAGTACTTC TRBV11-2 . TRBJ2-5 many
CASSQLGADTQYF TGTGCCAGCAGCCAACTGGGCGCAGATACGCAGTATTTT TRBV3-1 . TRBJ2-3 many
CASSLGPEANYGYTF TGTGCCAGCAGCTTAGGGCCAGAAGCTAACTATGGCTACACCTTC TRBV11-2 . TRBJ1-2 many
CASSRQGAQETQYF TGTGCCAGCAGTCGACAGGGGGCGCAAGAGACCCAGTACTTC TRBV2 TRBD1 TRBJ2-5 .
CASSQDGRRGDDTQYF TGTGCCAGCAGCCAAGATGGTCGGCGGGGAGACGATACGCAGTATTTT TRBV3-1 . TRBJ2-3 many
CASSPFRGLTGELFF TGTGCCAGCAGTCCCTTTCGGGGGCTCACCGGGGAGCTGTTTTTT TRBV12-3/TRBV12-4 . TRBJ2-2 many
CASSQSSHTQYF TGTGCCAGCAGCCAATCGTCCCATACGCAGTATTTT TRBV3-1 . TRBJ2-3 many
CAMTSGGVNTGELFF TGTGCCATGACTAGCGGGGGGGTGAACACCGGGGAGCTGTTTTTT TRBV7-9 TRBD2 TRBJ2-2 many
CASTPRGSNTEELFF TGCGCCAGCACCCCGCGGGGGTCAAACACCGAGGAGCTGTTTTTT TRBV5-1 TRBD2 TRBJ2-2 .
CASSQARTDTQYF TGTGCCAGCAGCCAAGCCAGGACAGATACGCAGTATTTT TRBV7-3 . TRBJ2-3 many
CASAPGKLTNEKLFF TGTGCCAGCGCCCCGGGGAAGTTGACTAATGAAAAACTGTTTTTT TRBV6-2/TRBV6-3 . TRBJ1-4 many
CAISLDRRTDTQYF TGTGCCATCAGTTTGGACAGACGCACAGATACGCAGTATTTT TRBV10-3 . TRBJ2-3 .
CASSPYDQPQHF TGTGCCAGCAGTCCTTACGATCAGCCCCAGCATTTT TRBV12-3/TRBV12-4 . TRBJ1-5 many
CASRDRTKIMYEQYF TGTGCCAGCAGGGACAGAACTAAAATAATGTACGAGCAGTACTTC TRBV28 . TRBJ2-7 many
CASSSGRYYSNQPQHF TGTGCCAGCAGCTCCGGAAGATACTATAGCAATCAGCCCCAGCATTTT TRBV7-8 . TRBJ1-5 many
CASSASRDRAENSPLHF TGTGCCAGCAGCGCCTCCCGGGACAGGGCTGAAAATTCACCCCTCCACTTT TRBV7-6 TRBD1 TRBJ1-6 .
CASSSGDLSNQPQHF TGTGCCAGCAGTTCAGGGGATTTGAGCAATCAGCCCCAGCATTTT TRBV12-3/TRBV12-4 . TRBJ1-5 few
CASSLGPSQETQYF TGCGCCAGCAGCTTAGGACCAAGCCAAGAGACCCAGTACTTC TRBV5-1 . TRBJ2-5 .
CASRGTGLYYGYTF TGTGCCAGCAGAGGGACAGGGCTTTACTATGGCTACACCTTC TRBV12-3/TRBV12-4 TRBD1 TRBJ1-2 many
CASSRSGTRNSPLHF TGTGCCAGCAGTCGGTCCGGGACAAGAAATTCACCCCTCCACTTT TRBV12-3/TRBV12-4 . TRBJ1-6 .